The 2 T cell receptor beta chains below come from one sample, sequenced in a study of blood T cell repertoires in COVID-19. Produced via immunoSEQ multiplex PCR; TCRdb's table is partial and in-frame only. Of approximately 240,000 clones detected, 84% appear once; the ten largest clones hold approximately 5.1%. Sequenced sample: peripheral blood. The receptor set was obtained from a woman aged 55-69 years who had recovered from COVID-19.

The chain links TRBV2 to TRBJ2-7; 8 nucleotides align to TRBD2. The CDR3 spans 15 residues. Germline V gene lookup returns CDR1 SNHLY and CDR2 FYNNEI. After removal of 0 bases from V and 6 bases from J, the junction contained 7 bases not matched to a gene. CDR3 sequence: CASSEAAAGVSEQYF. The CDR3, as DNA: TGTGCCAGCAGTGAAGCGGCAGCGGGGGTTAGCGAGCAGTACTTC.

This chain connects TRBV19 to TRBJ2-3, with D uncertain. The CDR3 sequence is 15 residues long. CDR1 is LNHDA and CDR2 is SQIVND in the germline V gene (reference sequence). Trimming left V 4 bases short and J 2 bases short, with 13 bases between. The CDR3 DNA reads as TGTGCCAGTAGTAACTCAGGTCCCCTCACAGATACGCAGTATTTT. The encoded protein is CASSNSGPLTDTQYF.